This is a list of T cell receptor beta chains from one sample in a study of T cells in localized non-small cell lung cancer. Assay: immunoSEQ multiplex PCR; the TCRdb copy retains only in-frame clones and omits some. The sample carries fewer than 30,000 clones, around 85% recorded once. Sequenced material: peripheral blood, taken before any cancer treatment. The receptor set was obtained from a woman aged 40 to 75 with stage I lung adenocarcinoma. Both conserved end residues are trimmed from each CDR3.

j_gene: TRBJ1-2; v_gene: TRBV28; CDR3aa: ASTMMGQGVGYGYT
j_gene: TRBJ2-1; v_gene: TRBV10-3; CDR3aa: AITSDRHNEQF
j_gene: TRBJ1-6; v_gene: TRBV30; CDR3aa: AWSRSGGSPLH
j_gene: TRBJ2-1; v_gene: TRBV15; CDR3aa: ATSGEPGRTYNEQF
j_gene: TRBJ1-6; v_gene: TRBV6-5; CDR3aa: ASSDRWSSSPLH
j_gene: TRBJ1-2; v_gene: TRBV4-1; CDR3aa: ASSQIQGRGYT
j_gene: TRBJ2-2; v_gene: TRBV7-3; CDR3aa: ASSRLAGFTGELF
j_gene: TRBJ1-1; v_gene: TRBV28; CDR3aa: ASSLQGFAF
j_gene: TRBJ2-7; v_gene: TRBV7-8; CDR3aa: ASRSGTSGGSYEQY
j_gene: TRBJ2-5; v_gene: TRBV2; CDR3aa: ASSEGLTVEQY
j_gene: TRBJ1-6; v_gene: TRBV11-2; CDR3aa: ASSLVGVAWQDNSPLH
j_gene: TRBJ1-5; v_gene: TRBV6-5; CDR3aa: ASRVSGNQPQH
j_gene: TRBJ1-2; v_gene: TRBV10-3; CDR3aa: AISVPGQQIPPGGYT
j_gene: TRBJ2-1; v_gene: TRBV7-2; CDR3aa: ASSPSGREQF
j_gene: TRBJ1-3; v_gene: TRBV30; CDR3aa: AWSPPRTSGNTIY
j_gene: TRBJ2-5; v_gene: TRBV7-6; CDR3aa: ASSPTGSETQY
j_gene: TRBJ1-5; v_gene: TRBV18; CDR3aa: ASSTGRGSNQPQH
j_gene: TRBJ2-1; v_gene: TRBV20-1; CDR3aa: SAYPGGEQF
j_gene: TRBJ1-4; v_gene: TRBV20-1; CDR3aa: SGFDDEKLF
j_gene: TRBJ1-6; v_gene: TRBV5-6; CDR3aa: ASSAVKGWALH
j_gene: TRBJ1-4; v_gene: TRBV7-9; CDR3aa: ASSLGGAPNEKLF
j_gene: TRBJ1-6; v_gene: TRBV28; CDR3aa: ASRPDRVESYNSPLH
j_gene: TRBJ2-7; v_gene: TRBV5-1; CDR3aa: ASSLGTPYEQY
j_gene: TRBJ1-5; v_gene: TRBV7-6; CDR3aa: ASSQGYSNQPQH
j_gene: TRBJ1-1; v_gene: TRBV7-6; CDR3aa: ASSLDPSKMNTEAF
j_gene: TRBJ1-1; v_gene: TRBV7-9; CDR3aa: ASSLEGRGAF
j_gene: TRBJ1-1; v_gene: TRBV5-1; CDR3aa: ASSLVGSGTEAF
j_gene: TRBJ1-3; v_gene: TRBV29-1; CDR3aa: SALQGNTIY
j_gene: TRBJ1-3; v_gene: TRBV28; CDR3aa: ASSLLGGGGNTIY
j_gene: TRBJ2-3; v_gene: TRBV2; CDR3aa: ASTPRAGGGDTQY
j_gene: TRBJ2-4; v_gene: TRBV7-2; CDR3aa: ASSLLGTGGKNIQY
j_gene: TRBJ2-2; v_gene: TRBV7-6; CDR3aa: ASSSRQGAVTGELF
j_gene: TRBJ2-2; v_gene: TRBV11-3; CDR3aa: ASSFKKWTGGTGELF
j_gene: TRBJ1-2; v_gene: TRBV19; CDR3aa: ASSWTADRGYGYT
j_gene: TRBJ2-2; v_gene: TRBV2; CDR3aa: ASSRSGSQGELF
j_gene: TRBJ1-6; v_gene: TRBV5-4; CDR3aa: ASSLTGDGNSPLH
j_gene: TRBJ2-3; v_gene: TRBV19; CDR3aa: ASSDRGQTDTQY
j_gene: TRBJ2-5; v_gene: TRBV5-5; CDR3aa: ASSLGQRDWETQY
j_gene: TRBJ2-7; v_gene: TRBV28; CDR3aa: ASSTTLAGSPYEQY
j_gene: TRBJ1-4; v_gene: TRBV28; CDR3aa: ASSLGEAEKLF
j_gene: TRBJ2-5; v_gene: TRBV5-1; CDR3aa: ASSRTPGQGSETQY
j_gene: TRBJ2-1; v_gene: TRBV4-3; CDR3aa: ASSQDILGTNSYNEQF
j_gene: TRBJ2-5; v_gene: TRBV6-6; CDR3aa: ASSPSGGNQETQY
j_gene: TRBJ1-4; v_gene: TRBV2; CDR3aa: ASLGQGGTGKLF
j_gene: TRBJ1-2; v_gene: TRBV6-5; CDR3aa: ASTSGHRGPGYT
j_gene: TRBJ2-3; v_gene: TRBV5-6; CDR3aa: ASSTATSGGALGTDTQY
j_gene: TRBJ2-1; v_gene: TRBV30; CDR3aa: AWRPGSGYNEQF
j_gene: TRBJ1-6; v_gene: TRBV11-2; CDR3aa: ASSLVASISSPLH